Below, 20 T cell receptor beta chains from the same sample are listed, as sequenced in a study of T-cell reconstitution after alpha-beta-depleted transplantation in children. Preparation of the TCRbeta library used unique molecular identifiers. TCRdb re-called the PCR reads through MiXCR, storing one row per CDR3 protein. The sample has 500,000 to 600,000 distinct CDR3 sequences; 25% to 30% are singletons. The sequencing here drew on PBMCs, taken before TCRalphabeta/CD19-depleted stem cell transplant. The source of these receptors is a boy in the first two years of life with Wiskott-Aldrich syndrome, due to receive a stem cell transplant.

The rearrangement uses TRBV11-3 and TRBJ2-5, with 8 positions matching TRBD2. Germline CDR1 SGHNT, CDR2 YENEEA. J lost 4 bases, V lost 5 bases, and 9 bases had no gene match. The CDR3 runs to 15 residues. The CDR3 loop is CASSGSGGPLETQYF. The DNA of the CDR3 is TGTGCCAGCAGCGGATCGGGAGGGCCATTAGAGACCCAGTACTTC.

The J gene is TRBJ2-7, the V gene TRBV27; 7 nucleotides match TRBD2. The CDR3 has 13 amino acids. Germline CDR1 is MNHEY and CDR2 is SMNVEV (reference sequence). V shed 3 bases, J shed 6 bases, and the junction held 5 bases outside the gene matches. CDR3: CASSFKRDSEQYF. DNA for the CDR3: TGTGCCAGCAGTTTCAAGCGGGATTCCGAGCAGTACTTC.

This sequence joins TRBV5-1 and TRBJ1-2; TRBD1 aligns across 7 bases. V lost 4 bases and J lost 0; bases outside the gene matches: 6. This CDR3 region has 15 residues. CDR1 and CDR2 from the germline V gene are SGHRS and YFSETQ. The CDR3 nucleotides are TGCGCCAGCAGCCCGGGACAGTTAGCTAACTATGGCTACACCTTC. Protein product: CASSPGQLANYGYTF.

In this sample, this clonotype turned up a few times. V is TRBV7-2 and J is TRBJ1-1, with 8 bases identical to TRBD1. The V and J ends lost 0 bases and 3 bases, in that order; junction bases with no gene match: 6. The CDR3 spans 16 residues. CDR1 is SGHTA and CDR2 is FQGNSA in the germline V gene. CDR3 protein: CASSLASNRGDTEAFF. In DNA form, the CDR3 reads TGTGCCAGCAGCTTAGCTTCCAACAGGGGGGACACTGAAGCTTTCTTT.

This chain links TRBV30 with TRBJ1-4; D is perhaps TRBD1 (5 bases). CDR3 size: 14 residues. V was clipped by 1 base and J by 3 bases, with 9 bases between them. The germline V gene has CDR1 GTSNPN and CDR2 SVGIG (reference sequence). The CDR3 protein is CAWSGGLPNEKLFF. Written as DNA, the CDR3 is TGTGCCTGGAGTGGGGGACTCCCTAATGAAAAACTGTTTTTT.

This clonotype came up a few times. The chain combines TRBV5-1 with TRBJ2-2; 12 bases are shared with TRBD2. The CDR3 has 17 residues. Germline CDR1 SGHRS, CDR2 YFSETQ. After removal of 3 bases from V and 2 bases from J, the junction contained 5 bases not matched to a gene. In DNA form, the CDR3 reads TGCGCCAGCAGCTCTCCGGGACTAGCGGGTAACACCGGGGAGCTGTTTTTT. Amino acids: CASSSPGLAGNTGELFF.

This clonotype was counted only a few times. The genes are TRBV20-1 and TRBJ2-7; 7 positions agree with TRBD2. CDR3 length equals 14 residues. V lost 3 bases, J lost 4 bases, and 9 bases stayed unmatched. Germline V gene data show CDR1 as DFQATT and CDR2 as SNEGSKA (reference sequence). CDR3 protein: CSASVLAGIYEQYF. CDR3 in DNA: TGCAGTGCTAGTGTGTTAGCGGGTATTTACGAGCAGTACTTC.

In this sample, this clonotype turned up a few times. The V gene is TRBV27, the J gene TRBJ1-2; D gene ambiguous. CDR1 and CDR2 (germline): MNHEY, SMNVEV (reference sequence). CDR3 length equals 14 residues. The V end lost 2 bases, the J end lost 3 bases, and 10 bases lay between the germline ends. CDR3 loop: CASSLRGNHYGYTF. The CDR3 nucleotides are TGTGCCAGCAGTTTACGAGGGAATCACTATGGCTACACCTTC.

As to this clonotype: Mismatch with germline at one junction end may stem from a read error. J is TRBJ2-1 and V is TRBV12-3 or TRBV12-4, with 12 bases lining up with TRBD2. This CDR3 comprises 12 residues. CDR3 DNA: TGTGCCAGCGCCTCACGACTAGCGGGAGAACTCTTC. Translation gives CASASRLAGELF.

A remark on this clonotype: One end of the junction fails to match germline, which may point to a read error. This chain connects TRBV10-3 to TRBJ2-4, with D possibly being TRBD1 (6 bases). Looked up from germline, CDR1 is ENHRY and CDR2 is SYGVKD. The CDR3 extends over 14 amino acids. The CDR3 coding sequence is TGTGCCACCTCAGGGGCCGAGGCCAAAAAGATTCAGTACTTC. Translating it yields CATSGAEAKKIQYF.

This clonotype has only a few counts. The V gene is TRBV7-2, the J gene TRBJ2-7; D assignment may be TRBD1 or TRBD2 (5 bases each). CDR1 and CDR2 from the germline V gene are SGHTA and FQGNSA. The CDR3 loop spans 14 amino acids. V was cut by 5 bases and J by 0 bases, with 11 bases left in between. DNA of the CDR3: TGTGCCAGCAGCAACAGGAGGAGCTCCTACGAGCAGTACTTC. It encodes CASSNRRSSYEQYF.

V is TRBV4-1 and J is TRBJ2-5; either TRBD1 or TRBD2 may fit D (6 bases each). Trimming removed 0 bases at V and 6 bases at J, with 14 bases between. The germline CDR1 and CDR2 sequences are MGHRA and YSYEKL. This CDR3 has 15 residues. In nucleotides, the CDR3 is TGCGCCAGCAGCCAAGAAATGCAGGGGAGGAAGACCCAGTACTTC. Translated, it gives CASSQEMQGRKTQYF.

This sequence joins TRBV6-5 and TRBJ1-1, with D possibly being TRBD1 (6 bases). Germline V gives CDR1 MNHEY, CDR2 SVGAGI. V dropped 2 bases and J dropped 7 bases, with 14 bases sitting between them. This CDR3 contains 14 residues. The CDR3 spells CASSYVPWTDEAFF. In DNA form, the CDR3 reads TGTGCCAGCAGTTACGTCCCCTGGACAGATGAAGCTTTCTTT.

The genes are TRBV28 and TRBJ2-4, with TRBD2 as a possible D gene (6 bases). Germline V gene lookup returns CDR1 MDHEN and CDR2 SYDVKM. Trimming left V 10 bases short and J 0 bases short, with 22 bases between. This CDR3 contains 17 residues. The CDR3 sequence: CATGTPKPDSAKNIQYF. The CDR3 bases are TGTGCCACCGGGACTCCAAAGCCGGATTCAGCCAAAAACATTCAGTACTTC.

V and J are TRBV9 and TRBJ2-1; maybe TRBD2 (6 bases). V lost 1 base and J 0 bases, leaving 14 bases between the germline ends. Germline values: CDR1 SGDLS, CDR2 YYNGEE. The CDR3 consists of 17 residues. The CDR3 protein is CASSVHGGTSSYNEQFF. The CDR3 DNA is TGTGCCAGCAGCGTACATGGCGGGACCAGCTCCTACAATGAGCAGTTCTTC.

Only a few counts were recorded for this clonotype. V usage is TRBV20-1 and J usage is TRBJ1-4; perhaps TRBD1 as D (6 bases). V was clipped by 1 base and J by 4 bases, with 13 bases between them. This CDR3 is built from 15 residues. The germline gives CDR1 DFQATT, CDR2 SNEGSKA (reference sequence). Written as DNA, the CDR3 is TGCAGTGCTAGAGTGGGGGCAGGGAGTAATGAAAAACTGTTTTTT. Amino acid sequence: CSARVGAGSNEKLFF.

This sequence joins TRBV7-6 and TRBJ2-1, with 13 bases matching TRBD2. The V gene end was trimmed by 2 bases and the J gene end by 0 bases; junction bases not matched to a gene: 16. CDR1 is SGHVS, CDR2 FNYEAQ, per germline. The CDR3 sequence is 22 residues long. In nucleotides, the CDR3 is TGTGCCAGCAGCTTACCGAAGGAGTTGGGACTAGCGGGAACTAGCTCCTACAATGAGCAGTTCTTC. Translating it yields CASSLPKELGLAGTSSYNEQFF.

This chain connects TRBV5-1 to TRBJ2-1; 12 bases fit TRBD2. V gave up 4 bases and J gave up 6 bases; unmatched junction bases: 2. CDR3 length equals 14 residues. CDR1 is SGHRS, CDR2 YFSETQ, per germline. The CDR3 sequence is CASSRTSGANEQFF. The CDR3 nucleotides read TGCGCCAGCAGCAGGACTAGCGGGGCCAATGAGCAGTTCTTC. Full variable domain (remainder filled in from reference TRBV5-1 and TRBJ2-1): KAGVTQTPRYLIKTRGQQVTLSCSPISGHRSVSWYQQTPGQGLQFLFEYFSETQRNKGNFPGRFSGRQFSNSRSEMNVSTLELGDSALYLCASSRTSGANEQFFGPGTRLTVL.

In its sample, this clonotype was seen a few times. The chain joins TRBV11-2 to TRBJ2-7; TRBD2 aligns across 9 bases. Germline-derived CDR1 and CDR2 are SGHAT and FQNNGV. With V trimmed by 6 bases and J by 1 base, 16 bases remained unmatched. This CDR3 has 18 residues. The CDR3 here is CASSPGVVAGALSYEQYF. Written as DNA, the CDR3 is TGTGCCAGCAGTCCCGGCGTGGTAGCGGGAGCCTTGTCCTACGAGCAGTACTTC.

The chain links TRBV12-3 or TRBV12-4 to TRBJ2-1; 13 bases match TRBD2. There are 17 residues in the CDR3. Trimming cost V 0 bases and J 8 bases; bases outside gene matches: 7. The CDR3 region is CASSLAKLAGGYYEQFF. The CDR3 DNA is TGTGCCAGCAGTTTAGCGAAACTAGCGGGAGGGTATTATGAGCAGTTCTTC.